One sample yielded the 10 T cell receptor beta chains listed below, sequenced in a study of blood T cell repertoires in COVID-19. Assay used: immunoSEQ multiplex PCR; TCRdb lists only in-frame clones, some missing. Of 300,000 to 350,000 clones listed, over 80% are singletons. The sequencing sample was made of peripheral blood. The receptors stem from a man aged 25 to 40 with COVID-19, enrolled during active disease.

The chain recombines TRBV24-1 with TRBJ2-3; D perhaps matches TRBD1 (6 bases). Germline CDR1 reads KGHDR; CDR2 reads SFDVKD. Trimming took 1 base from V and 12 from J, leaving 13 bases between them. The CDR3 runs to 13 residues. For the CDR3, the DNA is TGTGCCACCAGTGATTTACCCGGGACACTTCAGTATTTT. It yields the protein CATSDLPGTLQYF.

V gene TRBV5-1 combines with J gene TRBJ1-4, with 7 positions matching TRBD1. The germline V gene has CDR1 SGHRS and CDR2 YFSETQ. Trimming removed 1 base from V and 5 bases from J; junction bases left unmatched: 8. The CDR3 runs to 16 residues. The CDR3 sequence: CASSLTPGQQNEKLFF. As DNA, the CDR3 is TGCGCCAGCAGCTTGACCCCGGGACAGCAAAATGAAAAACTGTTTTTT.

The chain couples TRBV5-6 to TRBJ1-6, with TRBD1 matching 7 bases. Germline CDR1 SGHDT, CDR2 YYEEEE. V gave up 3 bases and J gave up 0 bases; unmatched junction bases: 0. This CDR3 comprises 15 residues. The CDR3 region has the DNA TGTGCCAGCAGCTGGGACAGCTCCTATAATTCACCCCTCCACTTT. Translated, it gives CASSWDSSYNSPLHF.

V is TRBV6-2 or TRBV6-3 and J is TRBJ2-5, with 7 nucleotides matching TRBD2. The CDR3 runs 17 residues. The germline V gene encodes CDR1 MNHEY and CDR2 SVGEGT. Unmatched junction bases numbered 16, after V lost 5 bases and J lost 4 bases. CDR3 region: CASSRSRLATNSETQYF. CDR3 nucleotides: TGTGCCAGCAGTCGTTCTAGACTAGCTACCAATTCAGAGACCCAGTACTTC.

This CDR3 is CASSLGTGDTGELFF. The DNA for the CDR3 is TGTGCCAGTAGTCTAGGGACAGGGGACACCGGGGAGCTGTTTTTT. The chain combines TRBV19 with TRBJ2-2, with TRBD1 matching over 10 bases. Unmatched junction bases numbered 3, after V lost 5 bases and J lost 3 bases. The germline gives CDR1 LNHDA, CDR2 SQIVND (reference sequence). The CDR3 spans 15 residues.

The chain is built from TRBV7-3 and TRBJ2-5, with 11 bases lining up with TRBD2. The trim removed 1 base at V and 2 bases at J, leaving 9 bases unmatched. This CDR3 comprises 18 residues. CDR1 is SGHTA, CDR2 FQGTGA, per germline. CDR3 residues: CASSLKVGASGGQETQYF. The DNA of the CDR3 is TGTGCCAGCAGCTTAAAGGTTGGGGCTAGCGGGGGGCAAGAGACCCAGTACTTC.

The CDR3 nucleotides read TGTGCCATCAGTGAGTCGGGGACAGGGGTTTTCGGCTATGGCTACACCTTC. Protein: CAISESGTGVFGYGYTF. The chain uses TRBV10-3 and TRBJ1-2, with TRBD1 identical over 10 bases. The length of the CDR3 is 17 residues. The V gene end was trimmed by 0 bases and the J gene end by 4 bases; junction bases not matched to a gene: 8. Germline values: CDR1 ENHRY, CDR2 SYGVKD.

The CDR3 region is CASSEPGPMNTEAFF. The CDR3 bases are TGCGCCAGCAGTGAACCGGGTCCTATGAACACTGAAGCTTTCTTT. The V gene is TRBV10-2, the J gene TRBJ1-1; D call uncertain. Deletions cut 3 bases from V and 0 bases from J, with 11 bases between. The CDR3 contains 15 residues. Germline V gives CDR1 WSHSY, CDR2 SAAADI.

The chain joins TRBV7-8 to TRBJ2-5, with D tentatively TRBD2 (6 bases). Germline V gene lookup returns CDR1 SGHVS and CDR2 FQNEAQ. Trimming took 0 bases from V and 4 from J, leaving 24 bases between them. This CDR3 is built from 19 residues. The CDR3 DNA sequence: TGTGCCAGCAGCTTAGCAGTCCCATCGACTAGGCGGCAGGGAGAGACCCAGTACTTC. Its protein product is CASSLAVPSTRRQGETQYF.

The chain has TRBV28 and TRBJ2-7, with D maybe TRBD1 (8 bases). Germline V gene data show CDR1 as MDHEN and CDR2 as SYDVKM. V was clipped by 6 bases and J by 4 bases, with 13 bases between them. The CDR3 covers 13 residues. Here the CDR3 reads CASRGQGGYEQYF. The CDR3 nucleotides are TGTGCCAGCAGAGGACAGGGAGGGTACGAGCAGTACTTC.